Listed below are T cell receptor beta chains from one sample, sequenced in a study of radiation and T cells in renal cell carcinoma. TCRdb keeps only in-frame clones here, not all; method: immunoSEQ multiplex PCR. The sample has about 9,300 clones, more than 60% seen once. Sequences were derived from tumor tissue, sampled from a patient whose treatment included radiotherapy and nephrectomy. The origin of the receptors is a woman in her forties or fifties with renal cell carcinoma. Both conserved end residues are part of each CDR3. Each record gives: J gene, D gene, V gene, clone size, CDR3 DNA, CDR3 protein. D genes are given only for firm matches. Clone size is shown for a subset of rows, as once, few, many or a class of expanded clone.

j_call: TRBJ2-7
d_call: -
v_call: TRBV5-4
clone_size: -
cdr3_nt: TGTGCCAGCAGCTCCCTGTTCTACGAGCAGTACTTC
cdr3_aa: CASSSLFYEQYF

j_call: TRBJ2-7
d_call: -
v_call: TRBV6-4
clone_size: few
cdr3_nt: TGTGCCAGCAGTTCGGGAACCTCAACCGAGCAGTACTTC
cdr3_aa: CASSSGTSTEQYF

j_call: TRBJ1-6
d_call: -
v_call: TRBV30
clone_size: -
cdr3_nt: TGTGCCTGGAGTGAGCTAACAGCCTATAATTCACCCCTCCACTTT
cdr3_aa: CAWSELTAYNSPLHF

j_call: TRBJ2-5
d_call: TRBD2
v_call: TRBV29-1
clone_size: -
cdr3_nt: TGCAGCGTGGCCGCCGGGACTAGCGGAAAGACCCAGTACTTC
cdr3_aa: CSVAAGTSGKTQYF

j_call: TRBJ1-2
d_call: -
v_call: TRBV5-4
clone_size: once
cdr3_nt: TGTGCCAGCAGCCCTCGGACGGACTATGGCTACACCTTC
cdr3_aa: CASSPRTDYGYTF

j_call: TRBJ2-7
d_call: -
v_call: TRBV6-1
clone_size: -
cdr3_nt: TGTGCCAGCAGTGAAGCCGGCATCGGTTCAGACGAGCAGTACTTC
cdr3_aa: CASSEAGIGSDEQYF

j_call: TRBJ1-5
d_call: -
v_call: TRBV27
clone_size: -
cdr3_nt: TGTGCCAGCAGTCGGAATGGGGGAAGCAATCAGCCCCAGCATTTT
cdr3_aa: CASSRNGGSNQPQHF

j_call: TRBJ2-7
d_call: TRBD1
v_call: TRBV28
clone_size: large
cdr3_nt: TGTGCCAGCAGTTTCGACAGGGGGCACAACGAGCAGTACTTC
cdr3_aa: CASSFDRGHNEQYF

j_call: TRBJ1-5
d_call: -
v_call: TRBV28
clone_size: -
cdr3_nt: TGTGCCAGCAGGGAAGGGACGTTACGAGTCGGGCCCCAGCATTTT
cdr3_aa: CASREGTLRVGPQHF

j_call: TRBJ1-5
d_call: -
v_call: TRBV2
clone_size: -
cdr3_nt: TGTGCCAGCACCGGGGGCGCATCTCAGCCCCAGCATTTT
cdr3_aa: CASTGGASQPQHF

j_call: TRBJ2-5
d_call: TRBD2
v_call: TRBV30
clone_size: few
cdr3_nt: TGTGCCTGGAGGTCTAGCGGGGAACGGGCCCAGTACTTC
cdr3_aa: CAWRSSGERAQYF

j_call: TRBJ2-7
d_call: TRBD1
v_call: TRBV19
clone_size: -
cdr3_nt: TGTGCCAGTAGTTCGCGGACAGGGGGCAACTACGAGCAGTACTTC
cdr3_aa: CASSSRTGGNYEQYF

j_call: TRBJ1-1
d_call: TRBD1
v_call: TRBV5-1
clone_size: -
cdr3_nt: TGCGCCAGCAGCTTAACGACAGGGACGAACACTGAAGCTTTCTTT
cdr3_aa: CASSLTTGTNTEAFF

j_call: TRBJ2-4
d_call: TRBD1
v_call: TRBV16
clone_size: once
cdr3_nt: TGTGCCAGCAGCATATCAGGGGGTAATGGGAACATTCAGTACTTC
cdr3_aa: CASSISGGNGNIQYF

j_call: TRBJ1-2
d_call: -
v_call: TRBV10-3
clone_size: -
cdr3_nt: TGTGCCATCAGCCCACAGGGAAAAGGCTACACCTTC
cdr3_aa: CAISPQGKGYTF

j_call: TRBJ1-3
d_call: -
v_call: TRBV5-1
clone_size: medium-sized
cdr3_nt: TGCGCCAGCAGCGCAGCGAACTCTGGAAACACCATATATTTT
cdr3_aa: CASSAANSGNTIYF

j_call: TRBJ2-2
d_call: -
v_call: TRBV10-3
clone_size: -
cdr3_nt: TGTGCCATCAGGGCCACCTTGGACACCGGGGAGCTGTTTTTT
cdr3_aa: CAIRATLDTGELFF

j_call: TRBJ2-5
d_call: -
v_call: TRBV2
clone_size: -
cdr3_nt: TGTGCCAGCAGTGTAGGCCGGGAGACCCAGTACTTC
cdr3_aa: CASSVGRETQYF

j_call: TRBJ1-1
d_call: -
v_call: TRBV25-1
clone_size: -
cdr3_nt: TGTGCCAGCAGTGGTGAAGTATTTTTGGACACTGAAGCTTTCTTT
cdr3_aa: CASSGEVFLDTEAFF

j_call: TRBJ2-2
d_call: TRBD2
v_call: TRBV6-4
clone_size: -
cdr3_nt: TGTGCCAGCAGGGGACTAGCCGACACCGGGGAGCTGTTTTTT
cdr3_aa: CASRGLADTGELFF

j_call: TRBJ2-4
d_call: -
v_call: TRBV19
clone_size: -
cdr3_nt: TGTGCCAGTATCGCGGGGCACCTCTCCCCAGTTCAGTACTTC
cdr3_aa: CASIAGHLSPVQYF

j_call: TRBJ2-2
d_call: -
v_call: TRBV6-6
clone_size: -
cdr3_nt: TGTGCCAGCGGGACCCTGGGGGGGGGCGAGACCGGGGAGCTGTTTTTT
cdr3_aa: CASGTLGGGETGELFF

j_call: TRBJ2-5
d_call: -
v_call: TRBV30
clone_size: -
cdr3_nt: TGTGCCTGGAGCACACAGGTGGCCCAGTACTTC
cdr3_aa: CAWSTQVAQYF

j_call: TRBJ2-7
d_call: TRBD2
v_call: TRBV6-5
clone_size: -
cdr3_nt: TGTGCCAGCAGTTACCCTCGGGGGGGAAGCTCCTACGAGCAGTACTTC
cdr3_aa: CASSYPRGGSSYEQYF

j_call: TRBJ1-1
d_call: -
v_call: TRBV19
clone_size: -
cdr3_nt: TGTGCCAGTAGTATCGACCTCGGAGCTTTCTTT
cdr3_aa: CASSIDLGAFF

j_call: TRBJ2-1
d_call: TRBD2
v_call: TRBV27
clone_size: -
cdr3_nt: TGTGCCAGCACTTCCCTAGCGGGAGACTACAATGAGCAGTTCTTC
cdr3_aa: CASTSLAGDYNEQFF

j_call: TRBJ2-3
d_call: TRBD1
v_call: TRBV29-1
clone_size: -
cdr3_nt: TGCAGCGGAAGGGACAGGGGGCGCACAGATACGCAGTATTTT
cdr3_aa: CSGRDRGRTDTQYF

j_call: TRBJ2-7
d_call: -
v_call: TRBV18
clone_size: -
cdr3_nt: TGTGCCAGCTCTCCCTCGGACGAGCAGTACTTC
cdr3_aa: CASSPSDEQYF

j_call: TRBJ2-7
d_call: TRBD2
v_call: TRBV11-2
clone_size: -
cdr3_nt: TGTGCCAGCAGCTCTAGCGGCCCGACGCAGTACTTC
cdr3_aa: CASSSSGPTQYF

j_call: TRBJ1-1
d_call: -
v_call: TRBV29-1
clone_size: -
cdr3_nt: TGCAGCGTCGACCGGGACGGCGAACTGGGCGAAGCTTTCTTT
cdr3_aa: CSVDRDGELGEAFF

j_call: TRBJ1-1
d_call: TRBD1
v_call: TRBV10-3
clone_size: -
cdr3_nt: TGTGCCATCAGTGATCTCCTTCAGGGGGACACTGAAGCTTTCTTT
cdr3_aa: CAISDLLQGDTEAFF

j_call: TRBJ1-4
d_call: -
v_call: TRBV25-1
clone_size: -
cdr3_nt: TGTGCCAGCAGAACCACTGACGGTGAAAAACTGTTTTTT
cdr3_aa: CASRTTDGEKLFF

j_call: TRBJ1-6
d_call: -
v_call: TRBV5-5
clone_size: once
cdr3_nt: TGCGCCAGCAGCCAAGATAGAGGGCAGAATAATTCACCCCTCCACTTT
cdr3_aa: CASSQDRGQNNSPLHF

j_call: TRBJ2-1
d_call: -
v_call: TRBV5-6
clone_size: -
cdr3_nt: TGTGCCAGCAGCTTGGTAAGCGACAGTTACCATGAGCAGTTCTTC
cdr3_aa: CASSLVSDSYHEQFF

j_call: TRBJ2-1
d_call: -
v_call: TRBV2
clone_size: -
cdr3_nt: TGTGCCAGTCCGGGACGGGCCTACAATGAGCAGTTCTTC
cdr3_aa: CASPGRAYNEQFF

j_call: TRBJ2-7
d_call: TRBD1
v_call: TRBV4-2
clone_size: -
cdr3_nt: TGTGCCAGCAGCCAAGAAGAGGGGACAGGGGCTGAGGAGCAGTACTTC
cdr3_aa: CASSQEEGTGAEEQYF

j_call: TRBJ2-7
d_call: -
v_call: TRBV29-1
clone_size: few
cdr3_nt: TGCAGCGTTGAAGATGGTACCTACGAGCAGTACTTC
cdr3_aa: CSVEDGTYEQYF

j_call: TRBJ1-1
d_call: -
v_call: TRBV7-2
clone_size: -
cdr3_nt: TGTGCCAGCAGCCGCGAGACAGCGAACACTGAAGCTTTCTTT
cdr3_aa: CASSRETANTEAFF

j_call: TRBJ1-4
d_call: TRBD1
v_call: TRBV5-1
clone_size: -
cdr3_nt: TGCGCCAGCAGCCGGACAGGGGAAGGGAATGAAAAACTGTTTTTT
cdr3_aa: CASSRTGEGNEKLFF

j_call: TRBJ1-2
d_call: -
v_call: TRBV19
clone_size: -
cdr3_nt: TGTGCCAGTAGTATGGGGCTGACGAGTCTCTATGGCTACACCTTC
cdr3_aa: CASSMGLTSLYGYTF

j_call: TRBJ1-2
d_call: TRBD1
v_call: TRBV6-6
clone_size: once
cdr3_nt: TGTGCCAGCAGTTTAATGACAGGGGGAAGGGGCTACACCTTC
cdr3_aa: CASSLMTGGRGYTF

j_call: TRBJ1-1
d_call: -
v_call: TRBV19
clone_size: few
cdr3_nt: TGTGCCAGTAGTATCGGCAGAAACACTGAAGCTTTCTTT
cdr3_aa: CASSIGRNTEAFF

j_call: TRBJ2-2
d_call: -
v_call: TRBV5-1
clone_size: -
cdr3_nt: TGCGCCAGCAGCTTGGGTCGGACCCTGGCCGGGGAGCTGTTTTTT
cdr3_aa: CASSLGRTLAGELFF

j_call: TRBJ2-3
d_call: -
v_call: TRBV5-5
clone_size: medium-sized
cdr3_nt: TGTGCCAGCAGCTTGTTGAGCGACTGGACGCAGTATTTT
cdr3_aa: CASSLLSDWTQYF

j_call: TRBJ2-7
d_call: TRBD2
v_call: TRBV10-3
clone_size: -
cdr3_nt: TGTGCCATCACTGACGGGGAGGGTCGGTCATACGAGCAGTACTTC
cdr3_aa: CAITDGEGRSYEQYF

j_call: TRBJ2-4
d_call: TRBD1
v_call: TRBV6-6
clone_size: -
cdr3_nt: TGTGCCAGCAGCCAGGGACAGGGCAACATTCAGTACTTC
cdr3_aa: CASSQGQGNIQYF

j_call: TRBJ2-3
d_call: TRBD1
v_call: TRBV19
clone_size: -
cdr3_nt: TGTGCCAGTAGTCGCGGTGGAAGACAGGGGTGGGACACAGATACGCAGTATTTT
cdr3_aa: CASSRGGRQGWDTDTQYF

j_call: TRBJ1-4
d_call: -
v_call: TRBV28
clone_size: -
cdr3_nt: TGTGCCAGCGGCCACCCCGAAGCTAATGAAAAACTGTTTTTT
cdr3_aa: CASGHPEANEKLFF

j_call: TRBJ2-7
d_call: -
v_call: TRBV6-1
clone_size: -
cdr3_nt: TGTGCCAGCAGTGCTACCGGCTCTGTAAACGAGCAGTACTTC
cdr3_aa: CASSATGSVNEQYF

j_call: TRBJ2-1
d_call: -
v_call: TRBV4-3
clone_size: -
cdr3_nt: TGCGCCAGCAGCCAAGATATCCGGCGCTCCTACAATGAGCAGTTCTTC
cdr3_aa: CASSQDIRRSYNEQFF

j_call: TRBJ2-2
d_call: TRBD2
v_call: TRBV27
clone_size: -
cdr3_nt: TGTGCCAGCATTGGACTAGCGGGGGGGCCGAACACCGGGGAGCTGTTTTTT
cdr3_aa: CASIGLAGGPNTGELFF